These 25 T cell receptor beta chains share one sample of origin, sequenced in a study of monozygotic twins with inflammatory bowel disease. TCRdb re-called the 5' RACE reads and gives one entry per CDR3 protein, without DNA. The ten top clones account for 2%, within a sample of approximately 330,000 distinct CDR3 sequences. The source material was blood. These TCRs come from a human donor with ulcerative colitis or Crohn's disease, or a healthy co-twin of an affected twin (not recorded which).

The chain joins TRBV28 to TRBJ2-2; the D call of TRBD1 rests on TCRdb alone, since no DNA is present to check it. The CDR3 has 17 residues. Germline CDR1 is MDHEN and CDR2 is SYDVKM. This chain's CDR3 is CASSLIQGAGNTGELFF.

The chain joins TRBV28 to TRBJ1-5; TCRdb outputs TRBD1, but without DNA this stays unchecked. CDR3 size: 15 residues. Germline V CDR1 and CDR2: MDHEN, SYDVKM. CDR3 in amino acids: CASRSGTGGNQPQHF. The whole variable domain, filled in from reference TRBV28 and TRBJ1-5, reads DVKVTQSSRYLVKRTGEKVFLECVQDMDHENMFWYRQDPGLGLRLIYFSYDVKMKEKGDIPEGYSVSREKKERFSLILESASTNQTSMYLCASRSGTGGNQPQHFGDGTRLSIL.

The chain carries TRBV5-1 and TRBJ1-1. From germline, CDR1 is SGHRS and CDR2 YFSETQ. The CDR3 spans 15 residues. CDR3 loop: CASRLSKGTNTEAFF.

This chain links TRBV29-1 with TRBJ2-1; TCRdb calls TRBD1, which cannot be checked without DNA. The CDR3 contains 12 residues. Germline loops: CDR1 SQVTM, CDR2 ANQGSEA. CDR3 sequence: CSVNRDRGEQFF.

The CDR3 loop reads CASSPLQTDTQYF. This chain uses TRBV18 with TRBJ2-3; TCRdb returns TRBD2, unconfirmable since there is no DNA. This CDR3 contains 13 residues. Germline CDR1 KGHSH, CDR2 LQKENI.

The J gene is TRBJ1-2, the V gene TRBV28; TCRdb proposes TRBD1, but this gene call is untestable without DNA. The CDR3 has 15 amino acids. CDR1 and CDR2 (germline): MDHEN, SYDVKM. This CDR3 is CASSSRGGEDYGYTF.

The V and J genes are TRBV12-3 or TRBV12-4 and TRBJ2-3. This CDR3 has 13 amino acids. The CDR3 loop is CASSRESTDTQYF.

The chain uses TRBV19 and TRBJ2-5. This CDR3 has 13 residues. CDR1 is LNHDA, CDR2 SQIVND, per germline (reference sequence). The CDR3 reads CASSIVLGETQYF.

This chain joins TRBV6-1 and TRBJ2-1; the TCRdb D gene call, TRBD2, has no DNA to confirm it. CDR1 MNHNS and CDR2 SASEGT come from the germline V gene. The CDR3 runs to 17 residues. CDR3 region: CASSERASGGAWNEQFF.

The chain uses TRBV14 and TRBJ1-2; TCRdb calls TRBD1, which cannot be checked without DNA. The CDR3 sequence is 14 residues long. Germline lookup yields CDR1 SGHDN and CDR2 FVKESK. CDR3 region: CASSRPGTGISYTF. Drawing the rest from reference TRBV14 and TRBJ1-2, the complete variable domain is EAGVTQFPSHSVIEKGQTVTLRCDPISGHDNLYWYRRVMGKEIKFLLHFVKESKQDESGMPNNRFLAERTGGTYSTLKVQPAELEDSGVYFCASSRPGTGISYTFGSGTRLTVV.

CDR3 protein: CATRTEGADTQYF. This rearrangement joins TRBV5-1 to TRBJ2-3; TCRdb lists TRBD1, though no DNA is available to test this call. This CDR3 contains 13 residues. Looked up from germline, CDR1 is SGHRS and CDR2 is YFSETQ.

CDR3 residues: CATSRDVTSGEQFF. V is TRBV15 and J is TRBJ2-1; TCRdb picks TRBD2, but there is no DNA to check that call. The CDR3 consists of 14 residues. Looked up from germline, CDR1 is LNHNV and CDR2 is YYDKDF (reference sequence).

V gene TRBV15 combines with J gene TRBJ1-6; with no DNA, the TCRdb D assignment of TRBD1 cannot be verified. Germline CDR1 is LNHNV and CDR2 is YYDKDF (reference sequence). The CDR3 runs 16 residues. The CDR3 loop is CATSRDVGTANSPLHF.

This chain connects TRBV20-1 to TRBJ2-5; TCRdb reports TRBD1, a call that lacks DNA to check it against. CDR3 length equals 13 residues. Germline lookup yields CDR1 DFQATT and CDR2 SNEGSKA (reference sequence). This chain's CDR3 is CSARPQGQETQYF.

J is TRBJ1-2 and V is TRBV4-3. The CDR3 has 17 amino acids. The germline V gene has CDR1 LGHNA and CDR2 YSLEER. The CDR3 protein is CASSQDTLAGSNYGYTF.

The chain employs TRBV7-2 and TRBJ1-3. CDR3 length: 19 amino acids. Germline CDR1 and CDR2: SGHTA and FQGNSA. CDR3 sequence reads: CANSSGFGGIREAGNTIYF.

The gene calls are TRBV20-1 and TRBJ2-5; the D gene TCRdb calls, TRBD1, cannot be checked with no DNA. From germline, CDR1 is DFQATT and CDR2 SNEGSKA (reference sequence). The CDR3 consists of 13 residues. The CDR3 here is CSPQGGWEKTQYF.

V and J are TRBV7-3 and TRBJ2-7; lacking DNA, the TRBD2 call made by TCRdb goes unchecked. Germline V lookup: CDR1 SGHTA, CDR2 FQGTGA. The CDR3 is made up of 13 amino acids. The CDR3 spells CASSFSGGGEQYF.

V usage is TRBV5-1 and J usage is TRBJ2-1; the D call of TRBD2 rests on TCRdb alone, since no DNA is present to check it. The V gene's germline CDR1 is SGHRS and CDR2 YFSETQ. This CDR3 contains 11 residues. CDR3: CASRWESEQFF. Drawing the rest from reference TRBV5-1 and TRBJ2-1, the complete variable domain is KAGVTQTPRYLIKTRGQQVTLSCSPISGHRSVSWYQQTPGQGLQFLFEYFSETQRNKGNFPGRFSGRQFSNSRSEMNVSTLELGDSALYLCASRWESEQFFGPGTRLTVL.

This rearrangement joins TRBV6-2 or TRBV6-3 to TRBJ2-4; TCRdb designates TRBD1, a call that cannot be tested without DNA. The CDR3 is made up of 12 amino acids. From germline, CDR1 is MNHEY and CDR2 SVGEGT. Here the CDR3 reads CATAQGVNIQYF.

The chain has TRBV19 and TRBJ2-4; the TCRdb call, TRBD1, lacks DNA for checking. This CDR3 region has 15 residues. From germline, CDR1 is LNHDA and CDR2 SQIVND (reference sequence). CDR3: CASRRIGGAKNIQYF.

This chain joins TRBV5-1 and TRBJ2-3; TCRdb outputs TRBD2, but without DNA this stays unchecked. The V gene's germline CDR1 is SGHRS and CDR2 YFSETQ. The CDR3 runs 15 residues. CDR3 sequence: CASSLNTLASGGKYF.

The chain has TRBV5-6 and TRBJ1-5. Germline V gene sequence: CDR1 SGHDT, CDR2 YYEEEE. The CDR3 totals 14 residues. The CDR3 region is CASSLPGMDQPQHF.

The CDR3 region is CASSLISSGVYNEQFF. V usage is TRBV7-2 and J usage is TRBJ2-1; TCRdb names TRBD2, which stays unverified in the absence of DNA. Germline CDR1 is SGHTA and CDR2 is FQGNSA. The CDR3 loop spans 16 amino acids.

The chain recombines TRBV20-1 with TRBJ2-1; TCRdb reports TRBD1, a call that lacks DNA to check it against. The CDR3 loop spans 14 amino acids. The germline CDR1 and CDR2 sequences are DFQATT and SNEGSKA (reference sequence). The CDR3 sequence is CSARGDRGVNEQFF.